This TCR beta chain was captured in a study of T-cell reconstitution after alpha-beta-depleted transplantation in children (dated by TCRdb to the mid-2010s). Context from the whole study: Using TCR repertoire profiling, the study followed T-cell immune reconstitution in a quantitative way in children after TCRalphabeta/CD19-depleted allogeneic hematopoietic cell transplantation.

The cysteine opens and the phenylalanine closes a CDR3 of 16 amino acids. Just CDR3 DNA is preserved here, 48 bases in frame from base 1. The germline V gene provides CDR1 SGHTA and CDR2 FQGNSA. This clonotype appeared many times. The antigen this receptor binds is unknown. A read error may account for a junction end that differs from germline. Receptor libraries were prepared by PCR. The data were produced on an Illumina HiSeq 2500. TCR libraries were prepared with molecular barcoding, using unique molecular identifiers to normalize TCRbeta repertoire quantification. TCRdb trimmed the raw reads at Q25, called clones with MiXCR and kept productive beta chains. Records with the same CDR3 protein are collapsed into one entry carrying the most frequent genes and DNA. The sample yields approximately 83,000 distinct CDR3 sequences; more than 10% were counted once. Approximately 15% of the sample is held by the ten biggest clonotypes.

The sample consisted of PBMCs from the stem cell graft donor, taken from the stem cell graft. Recombination linked TRBV7-2 to TRBJ1-6; 9 of the junction bases match TRBD1. This clonotype was obtained from a human donor who donated a stem cell graft to a child with inherited bone marrow failure. The DNA sequence is as follows: TGTGCCAGCAGCCTAGCCCCTGGACAGGGGAATTCACCCCTCCACTTT. It encodes CASSLAPGQGNSPLHF.